This TCR beta chain is from a study of Graves' ophthalmopathy and Graves' hyperthyroidism. Study summary: Over 18 months of follow-up, stable hyperthyroidism required that no ophthalmopathy appear. Study results and limitations: In blood appeared most of the expanded thyroid clonotypes whose frequency exceeded 0.001. The model's prediction of ophthalmopathy progression had just over 70% sensitivity and 72% to 85% specificity.

The V and J ends lost 2 bases and 4 bases, in that order; junction bases with no gene match: 4. Germline lookup yields CDR1 MGHRA and CDR2 YSYEKL. The CDR3 is 14 residues long. Clinical symptoms, serum thyroxine, TRAb, thyroid ultrasound and orbital computed tomography were relied on for diagnosis. The table lists this clonotype with a few counts. As yet, its antigen is unknown. Scientists amplified the TCR beta CDR3 regions from RNA transcripts. An opening RT-PCR round employed HTBI primers and preceded a second-round multiplex PCR. Each CDR3 protein gets one entry after TCRdb re-called the multiplex PCR reads with MiXCR. Here the sample spans around 1,000,000 distinct CDR3 sequences, around a third being singletons.

The sequence came from an adult man with Graves' hyperthyroidism. The sequenced sample consisted of peripheral blood or thyroid tissue (not recorded which). The chain combines TRBV4-1 with TRBJ1-2, with 7 bases aligning to TRBD1. The CDR3 DNA sequence: TGCGCCAGCAGCCAAAGGGCAGGGGGCTATGGCTACACCTTC. Translating gives CASSQRAGGYGYTF.